The 16 T cell receptor beta chains presented below share a single source sample, sequenced in a study of T cells in Graves' hyperthyroidism and ophthalmopathy. Amplification yielded TCR beta CDR3 regions, with RNA transcripts as the source. With the HTBI primer set, the TCR CDR3 went through a first round of RT-PCR. TCRdb ran MiXCR on the multiplex PCR reads and lists one entry per CDR3 protein. This table has around 800,000 distinct CDR3 sequences, 35% to 45% appearing once. Sequencing was carried out using blood. These receptors were taken from a man aged 18 to 30 with Graves' hyperthyroidism.

This clonotype was seen many times. The chain has TRBV29-1 and TRBJ2-7; D gene uncertain. In germline, CDR1 is SQVTM, CDR2 ANQGSEA. Deletions cut 6 bases from V and 2 bases from J, with 14 bases between. The CDR3 has 13 residues. CDR3 coding DNA: TGCAGCGTCCTAAAGCGTTACGCCTACGAGCAGTACTTC. The encoded protein is CSVLKRYAYEQYF.

As regards this clonotype: It may be a read error: a sequence one base away is much more abundant. CDR3 region: CSASTINSPLQF. The CDR3 nucleotides are TGCAGTGCCAGTACAATTAATTCACCCCTCCAGTTT. The V call is TRBV20-1, the J call TRBJ1-6; D is uncertain. CDR1 is DFQATT and CDR2 is SNEGSKA in the germline V gene (reference sequence). The CDR3 consists of 12 residues.

The chain uses TRBV9 and TRBJ2-6; D unclear. Germline lookup yields CDR1 SGDLS and CDR2 YYNGEE. This CDR3 contains 15 residues. The ends were cut back, 0 bases at V and 1 base at J, with 5 bases in the middle. The CDR3, as DNA: TGTGCCAGCAGCGTAGCCCCATCTGGGGCCAACGTCCTGACTTTC. Protein: CASSVAPSGANVLTF.

The chain recombines TRBV9 with TRBJ2-7; 8 nucleotides agree with TRBD1. Germline CDR1 and CDR2: SGDLS and YYNGEE. J gave up 6 bases and V 4 bases, and 15 bases lay outside the gene matches. The CDR3 contains 16 residues. The CDR3 loop reads CASSSRTKTGESEQYF. The CDR3 bases are TGTGCCAGCAGCAGCCGGACCAAGACAGGGGAGAGCGAGCAGTACTTC. The variable domain in full, completed from reference TRBV9 and TRBJ2-7, reads DSGVTQTPKHLITATGQRVTLRCSPRSGDLSVYWYQQSLDQGLQFLIQYYNGEERAKGNILERFSAQQFPDLHSELNLSSLELGDSALYFCASSSRTKTGESEQYFGPGTRLTVT.

The chain carries TRBV7-9 and TRBJ2-7; unclear D gene. V lost 7 bases to trimming and J lost 7 bases, with 11 bases between them. Germline assignment: CDR1 SEHNR and CDR2 FQNEAQ (reference sequence). There are 11 residues in the CDR3. The CDR3 spells CASTSSIEQYF. Here the CDR3 DNA reads TGTGCCAGCACCTCCAGCATAGAGCAGTACTTC.

On this clonotype itself: Possible read error: a much larger clone is one base away. It is likely a read error, because the conserved phenylalanine at the end of the CDR3 is missing. The genes are TRBV9 and TRBJ1-2; a possible D gene is TRBD1 (6 bases). Per germline, CDR1 SGDLS and CDR2 YYNGEE. V was shortened by 7 bases and J by 3 bases, with 16 bases between the two germline ends. This CDR3 is 14 amino acids long. The CDR3 DNA follows: TGTGCCAGCGGTCATGGGGGGGCGGACTATGGCTACACCCTC. Encoded protein: CASGHGGADYGYTL.

The chain has TRBV5-1 and TRBJ1-4; D remains ambiguous. V gave up 1 base and J gave up 4 bases, with 11 bases separating them. The germline V gene encodes CDR1 SGHRS and CDR2 YFSETQ. CDR3 length: 15 residues. DNA of the CDR3: TGCGCCAGCAGCTTGTGGGGAGGGAGTAATGAAAAACTGTTTTTT. Protein sequence: CASSLWGGSNEKLFF.

This clonotype was found many times. The chain is built from TRBV7-6 and TRBJ2-2; 8 bases match TRBD1. In germline, CDR1 is SGHVS, CDR2 FNYEAQ. V was pared by 4 bases and J by 7 bases, with 5 bases of the junction left unmatched. The CDR3 consists of 14 residues. The CDR3: CASSSGQGNGELFF. As DNA, the CDR3 is TGTGCCAGCAGCTCAGGACAGGGAAACGGGGAGCTGTTTTTT.

This clonotype was observed a handful of times. The gene calls are TRBV7-9 and TRBJ1-1; no firm D call. The CDR3 is 14 amino acids. In germline, CDR1 is SEHNR, CDR2 FQNEAQ (reference sequence). Trimming stripped 3 bases from V and 5 bases from J, with 13 bases between. The CDR3: CASSFSSLGTEAFF. In DNA, the CDR3 is TGTGCCAGCAGCTTCAGTTCTCTGGGGACTGAAGCTTTCTTT.

A few counts support this clonotype. Being one base from a much bigger clone, this may be a read error. The chain carries TRBV2 and TRBJ1-1, with D possibly TRBD1 on 6 matching bases. Germline V gives CDR1 SNHLY, CDR2 FYNNEI. Trimming left V 11 bases short and J 6 bases short, with 13 bases between. This CDR3 has 11 amino acids. The CDR3 DNA reads TGTGCCGGCCGTGGGGGCGCTGAAGCTTTCTTT. Translated: CAGRGGAEAFF.

The chain uses TRBV6-6 and TRBJ1-1, with 7 bases matching TRBD1. Germline lookup yields CDR1 MNHNY and CDR2 SVGAGI (reference sequence). The CDR3 is made up of 15 amino acids. The ends lost 1 base at V and 3 bases at J; junction bases unmatched: 5. The chain's CDR3 is CASSYFDRVDTEAFF. The CDR3 DNA sequence: TGTGCCAGCAGTTACTTCGACAGGGTCGACACTGAAGCTTTCTTT.

As concerns this clonotype: One end of the junction fails to match germline, which may point to a read error. The rearrangement links TRBV7-9 to TRBJ2-3; D is possibly TRBD2 (5 bases). CDR3 length: 15 residues. Germline V gene data show CDR1 as SEHNR and CDR2 as FQNEAQ (reference sequence). CDR3 coding DNA: TGCGCCAGCAGCTTTGGGGTAGCGAGTACAGATACGCAGTATTTT. Translated, it gives CASSFGVASTDTQYF.

This chain links TRBV4-3 with TRBJ1-1, with a weak D call TRBD1 (5 bases). With 1 base removed from V and 7 bases from J, the gap between germline ends came to 13 bases. CDR3 length: 14 residues. CDR1 and CDR2 from the germline V gene are LGHNA and YSLEER. The CDR3 sequence is CASSQGVQVLEAFF. The DNA of the CDR3 is TGCGCCAGCAGCCAAGGTGTACAGGTACTTGAAGCTTTCTTT.

This clonotype was counted only a few times. The chain employs TRBV7-3 and TRBJ2-2; D gene ambiguous. Germline V gives CDR1 SGHTA, CDR2 FQGTGA. The V end lost 9 bases, the J end lost 5 bases, and 22 bases lay between the germline ends. The CDR3 is made up of 16 amino acids. The CDR3 protein is CASSRGIIGPTGELFF. CDR3 sequence (DNA): TGTGCCAGTAGTCGTGGGATCATCGGACCTACCGGGGAGCTGTTTTTT.

This clonotype has more than one count but fewer than ten. The CDR3 spells CASSQAKGGGETQYF. Here the CDR3 DNA reads TGCGCCAGCAGCCAAGCTAAGGGTGGGGGAGAGACCCAGTACTTC. The chain uses TRBV4-1 and TRBJ2-5; tentatively, D is TRBD1 or TRBD2 (5 bases each). CDR1 and CDR2 (germline): MGHRA, YSYEKL. The CDR3 extends over 15 amino acids. V was clipped by 1 base and J by 4 bases, with 13 bases between them.

In this sample, this clonotype turned up a few times. The chain recombines TRBV7-2 with TRBJ1-2; no firm D call. The CDR3 consists of 12 residues. Trimming cost V 5 bases and J 7 bases, with 11 bases left between them. CDR1 SGHTA and CDR2 FQGNSA come from the germline V gene. The CDR3 reads CASSLFSGGYTF. The CDR3, as DNA: TGTGCCAGCAGCCTCTTCTCAGGTGGCTACACCTTC.